These 21 T cell receptor beta chains share one sample of origin, sequenced in a study of shared clonotypes between healthy human individuals. This table comes from immunoSEQ multiplex PCR, and its TCRdb copy is limited to in-frame clones, with some not included. The sample has under 1,900,000 clones; roughly 98.5% are singletons. The sequencing input was naive CD4+ T cells sorted from blood. Subset given: CD45RA+ positively selected. These receptors were obtained from a man aged 25-45 years in good health.

The chain is built from TRBV6-6 and TRBJ1-1; the D is unclear. Trimming took 2 bases from V and 4 from J, leaving 11 bases between them. Germline CDR1 MNHNY, CDR2 SVGAGI (reference sequence). The CDR3 contains 14 residues. This CDR3 is CASSYRNEITEAFF. DNA for the CDR3: TGTGCCAGCAGTTACAGGAATGAGATCACTGAAGCTTTCTTT.

This clone was seen once. The CDR3 region has the DNA TGTGCCAGCAGCTCGAAACGGGACACAAATGAAAAACTGTTTTTT. It specifies CASSSKRDTNEKLFF. The chain uses TRBV5-4 and TRBJ1-4; D may be TRBD1 (6 bases). The V end lost 3 bases, the J end lost 5 bases, and 14 bases lay between the germline ends. The CDR3 is made up of 15 amino acids. CDR1 is SGHNT and CDR2 is YYREEE in the germline V gene (reference sequence). The whole variable domain, remainder taken from reference TRBV5-4 and TRBJ1-4, is ETGVTQSPTHLIKTRGQQVTLRCSSQSGHNTVSWYQQALGQGPQFIFQYYREEENGRGNFPPRFSGLQFPNYSSELNVNALELDDSALYLCASSSKRDTNEKLFFGSGTQLSVL.

The chain's CDR3 is CASRAGRGDEKLFF. CDR3 nucleotides: TGCGCCAGCAGGGCTGGACGAGGGGATGAAAAACTGTTTTTT. V and J are TRBV5-1 and TRBJ1-4, with a tentative D call TRBD1 (5 bases). Germline lookup yields CDR1 SGHRS and CDR2 YFSETQ. The CDR3 covers 14 residues. The V end was cut by 5 bases, the J end by 6 bases, with 14 bases between.

In the case of this clone: The same CDR3 arises from other DNA sequences in this sample as well. V and J are TRBV18 and TRBJ1-5, with a possible D match to TRBD1 (6 bases). The ends were cut back, 0 bases at V and 2 bases at J, with 11 bases in the middle. This CDR3 comprises 16 residues. Germline V gene data show CDR1 as KGHSH and CDR2 as LQKENI. CDR3 amino acids: CASSPPGRGGNQPQHF. CDR3 DNA sequence: TGTGCCAGCTCACCACCGGGCAGGGGTGGCAATCAGCCCCAGCATTTT.

The genes are TRBV21-1 and TRBJ2-7; TRBD2 is taken as the D call from the table, unchecked against the DNA. TRBV21-1 is a listed pseudogene. The CDR3 has 14 amino acids. The CDR3 nucleotides are TGTGCCAGCAGCCTCCCTAATCACTCCTACGAGCAGTACTTC. It codes for CASSLPNHSYEQYF.

This sequence joins TRBV18 and TRBJ1-4, with a tentative D call TRBD1 (5 bases). The CDR3 totals 14 residues. CDR1 KGHSH and CDR2 LQKENI come from the germline V gene. V gave up 6 bases and J gave up 5 bases, with 13 bases separating them. CDR3 region: CASSRDRLNEKLFF. The CDR3 region has the DNA TGTGCCAGCTCCCGCGACAGACTGAATGAAAAACTGTTTTTT.

This chain links TRBV5-4 with TRBJ2-5, with 12 bases aligning to TRBD2. The ends lost 4 bases at V and 2 bases at J; junction bases unmatched: 6. The CDR3 is 16 residues long. The germline V gene encodes CDR1 SGHNT and CDR2 YYREEE (reference sequence). The chain's CDR3 is CASSRLAGADQETQYF. CDR3 DNA: TGTGCCAGCAGCCGACTAGCGGGAGCGGATCAAGAGACCCAGTACTTC.

This rearrangement joins TRBV9 to TRBJ2-3; the D gene is possibly TRBD2 (6 bases). V lost 4 bases and J lost 5, with 17 bases in between. The V gene's germline CDR1 is SGDLS and CDR2 YYNGEE. CDR3 size: 15 residues. The chain's CDR3 is CASSPALARLDTQYF. CDR3 nucleotide sequence: TGTGCCAGCAGCCCCGCGCTAGCGCGTTTAGATACGCAGTATTTT.

J is TRBJ2-7 and V is TRBV21-1; TRBD2 is the table's D call, not checked against the DNA. TRBV21-1 is termed a pseudogene. The CDR3 length is 10 residues. The CDR3 here is CASSKTEPVF. Here the CDR3 DNA reads TGTGCCAGCAGCAAAACGGAGCCTGTCTTC.

The V and J genes are TRBV5-1 and TRBJ2-7; TRBD1 matches at 9 bases. The J segment lost 2 bases and the V segment lost 4 bases, leaving 7 bases of the junction unmatched. The CDR3 runs 15 residues. Germline assignment: CDR1 SGHRS and CDR2 YFSETQ. CDR3 residues: CASSPDGTGTYEQYF. The CDR3, as DNA: TGCGCCAGCAGCCCAGACGGGACAGGGACCTACGAGCAGTACTTC.

The V call is TRBV10-2, the J call TRBJ2-7; unclear D gene. The CDR3 is 11 residues long. Germline assignment: CDR1 WSHSY and CDR2 SAAADI. V lost 3 bases, J lost 7 bases, and 7 bases lay in between. As DNA, the CDR3 is TGCGCCAGCAGTGACATGGGGGAGCAGTACTTC. Protein: CASSDMGEQYF.

The V call is TRBV28, the J call TRBJ2-5; 11 bases line up with TRBD1. The ends lost 3 bases at V and 2 bases at J; junction bases unmatched: 2. There are 15 residues in the CDR3. Germline V gene sequence: CDR1 MDHEN, CDR2 SYDVKM. The CDR3 sequence is CASSLGDRGQETQYF. The CDR3 DNA follows: TGTGCCAGCAGTTTGGGGGACAGGGGGCAAGAGACCCAGTACTTC. Supplemented by reference TRBV28 and TRBJ2-5, the full variable domain reads DVKVTQSSRYLVKRTGEKVFLECVQDMDHENMFWYRQDPGLGLRLIYFSYDVKMKEKGDIPEGYSVSREKKERFSLILESASTNQTSMYLCASSLGDRGQETQYFGPGTRLLVL.

CDR3 sequence: CASITTGANNQPQHF. DNA for the CDR3: TGTGCCAGTATTACGACAGGGGCGAACAATCAGCCCCAGCATTTT. This chain joins TRBV19 and TRBJ1-5, with 8 bases fitting TRBD1. V lost 7 bases and J lost 3; bases outside the gene matches: 8. Germline CDR1 is LNHDA and CDR2 is SQIVND (reference sequence). The CDR3 covers 15 residues.

This clone was recorded only once. The chain couples TRBV7-9 to TRBJ1-5, with D unresolved. CDR1 and CDR2 (germline): SEHNR, FQNEAQ (reference sequence). The CDR3 spans 14 residues. The V gene lost 2 bases and the J gene lost 4 bases, with 9 bases spanning the gap. The CDR3, as DNA: TGTGCCAGCAGCTTAATAGCGGATAATCAGCCCCAGCATTTT. Its protein product is CASSLIADNQPQHF.

Concerning this clone itself: Other DNA sequences in the sample encode the same CDR3. This chain joins TRBV6-1 and TRBJ2-7; no definite D call. Trimming took 3 bases from V and 1 from J, leaving 4 bases between them. This CDR3 is built from 12 residues. Germline V lookup: CDR1 MNHNS, CDR2 SASEGT. The CDR3 sequence is CASSEGSYEQYF. The CDR3 DNA sequence: TGTGCCAGCAGTGAGGGGTCCTACGAGCAGTACTTC.

The rearrangement uses TRBV9 and TRBJ1-1; 7 nucleotides line up with TRBD1. Germline CDR1 is SGDLS and CDR2 is YYNGEE. This CDR3 spans 14 amino acids. V dropped 4 bases and J dropped 1; count of bases not matched to a gene: 4. CDR3 sequence (DNA): TGTGCCAGCAGCAGTCGGACAGGGAACACTGAAGCTTTCTTT. Translated: CASSSRTGNTEAFF.

This clone was detected once. The V gene is TRBV7-2, the J gene TRBJ1-1, with 7 bases identical to TRBD1. V lost 10 bases and J lost 1; bases outside the gene matches: 6. The CDR3 totals 13 residues. Germline CDR1 is SGHTA and CDR2 is FQGNSA. The CDR3 region is CATKGQQNTEAFF. The CDR3 DNA reads as TGTGCCACCAAGGGACAGCAGAACACTGAAGCTTTCTTT.

The table lists this clone with a count of one. The chain links TRBV30 to TRBJ1-5; 9 bases map to TRBD1. The CDR3 totals 16 residues. Trimming removed 4 bases from V and 5 bases from J; junction bases left unmatched: 12. The germline gives CDR1 GTSNPN, CDR2 SVGIG (reference sequence). The CDR3 loop reads CAWTPPTGTGYQPQHF. The CDR3 nucleotides read TGTGCCTGGACTCCTCCAACCGGGACAGGGTATCAGCCCCAGCATTTT.

The chain recombines TRBV5-1 with TRBJ2-1; 7 bases align to TRBD1. This CDR3 contains 15 residues. CDR1 SGHRS and CDR2 YFSETQ come from the germline V gene. V gave up 4 bases and J gave up 3 bases; unmatched junction bases: 7. CDR3 sequence: CASSNRGDSYNEQFF. CDR3 bases: TGCGCCAGCAGCAACCGAGGGGACAGCTACAATGAGCAGTTCTTC. Full variable domain (outside the CDR3, taken from reference TRBV5-1 and TRBJ2-1): KAGVTQTPRYLIKTRGQQVTLSCSPISGHRSVSWYQQTPGQGLQFLFEYFSETQRNKGNFPGRFSGRQFSNSRSEMNVSTLELGDSALYLCASSNRGDSYNEQFFGPGTRLTVL.

The chain links TRBV10-2 to TRBJ1-3, with 9 bases identical to TRBD1. The ends lost 3 bases at V and 4 bases at J; junction bases unmatched: 4. The germline gives CDR1 WSHSY, CDR2 SAAADI. The CDR3 consists of 15 residues. In nucleotides, the CDR3 is TGCGCCAGCAGTGAAAACAGGGGGCCGGGAAACACCATATATTTT. As protein: CASSENRGPGNTIYF.

This chain connects TRBV6-5 to TRBJ2-7; 7 nucleotides match TRBD1. Germline lookup yields CDR1 MNHEY and CDR2 SVGAGI. Trimming took 6 bases from V and 7 from J; bases not matched to a gene: 12. The CDR3 covers 14 residues. CDR3 protein: CASRGRQGRSEQYF. Here the CDR3 DNA reads TGTGCCAGCAGGGGCAGACAGGGAAGGAGTGAGCAGTACTTC.